This T cell receptor (beta chain) emerged from a study of CD4 T cells in lung cancer (dated by TCRdb to about 2019). About the investigation overall: In the study, blood T cells from NSCLC patients were screened for responses to candidate mutation-encoded neoepitopes, and neoantigen-specific CD4+ T-cell clones and TCRs were isolated. Before blood donation, patients had received treatments including platinum chemotherapy, and some received nivolumab or pembrolizumab. The resected patients had lung adenocarcinoma or squamous cell carcinoma, were aged 60 to 69 at blood donation, and mostly were former smokers. Deep sequencing of TCRB was used to follow the frequency of neoantigen-specific clonotypes in tumor resections, non-adjacent lung and cultured T-cell products.

On this clone itself: It lacks a known antigen. The junction differs from germline at one of its ends, possibly a read error.

There are 13 amino acids in the CDR3, from cysteine to phenylalanine inclusive. Solely the CDR3 DNA is kept, with 39 bases framed from the first base. CDR1 is given as MNHNS and CDR2 as SASEGT, both from the germline V gene. Library preparation used the immunoSEQ multiplex PCR assay. DNA was isolated with Qiagen DNeasy or QIAamp micro DNA kits and TCRB sequenced with the Adaptive Biotechnology human TCRB sequencing kit. Sequencing of TCRB libraries was performed on an Illumina MiSeq. The published analysis was carried out like this. The kit provider's software was used to analyze TCRB sequence data, and Fisher's exact test was used to test clonotype templates for tumor enrichment. TCRdb carries this immuneACCESS record with in-frame sequences only. Its versions omit some clonotypes, under half of them owing to an unresolved V gene in the studies checked, with the rest unexplained. For V, J and clone size, that table is used; D and trimming come from the DNA. Across this sample there are 1,500 to 2,000 clones, with 60% to 85% seen only once. Clones ranked in the top ten supply approximately 6% of the sample.

Results the study describes overall, beyond this receptor: IFNgamma-sorted cells included nonspecific IFNgamma producers of unknown purity, so expanded lines ranged from monoclonal to oligoclonal. Rather than memory responses to the cancer, some blood-derived responses might reflect cross-reactivity or in vitro priming of naive T cells.

PBMCs were stimulated for approximately 14 days with mutant 27-mer peptides together with IL21, IL7, IL15 and IL2, and were then restimulated with autologous B cells pulsed with peptide. After restimulation with peptide-pulsed B cells, live IFNgamma-secreting T cells were sorted on a FACS Aria2 by cytokine capture. At limiting dilution of approximately 3 or 10 cells per well, the sorted cells were expanded for roughly 12 to 21 days with irradiated allogeneic PBMCs, phytohemagglutinin and IL2. Peripheral blood samples or leukapheresis products were obtained from the patients. To screen the expanded lines for antigen specificity, an IFNgamma ELISA was run against autologous B cells pulsed with mutant peptides.

The receptor was derived from a woman aged 55 to 70 with non-small cell lung cancer. Some clones in this sample may be carry-over from other donors' samples. Source material: a CD4+ T cell line or clone grown in culture. The V and J segments used are TRBV6-1 and TRBJ2-3, with TRBD2 identical over 8 junction bases. Read as DNA, the sequence is TGTGCCATTCTAGCGGGTGGCACGGATACGCAGTATTTT. Its translation reads: CAILAGGTDTQYF.